Here is one TCR beta chain with its context. Its antigen is not yet known. No much larger clone is present one base from it, and per-base qualities are unavailable. V was cut back by 0 bases and J by 3 bases, leaving a gap of 12 bases between them. Per the germline V gene, LGHNA is the CDR1 and YNFKEQ is the CDR2. Inclusive of the bounding cysteine and phenylalanine, the CDR3 is 16 residues long. Kept here is only the CDR3 DNA, which spans 48 bases and is read in frame from base 1. TCR CDR3 regions were amplified from genomic DNA by multiplex PCR using the deep immunoSEQ assay. Extracted genomic DNA from each cell subset was spread evenly across all wells of several immunoSEQ 96-well plates, with each plate serving as a replicate. Each replicate PCR for sorted subsets received around 0.2 ug genomic DNA, equal to some 32,000 T cell genomes. Purified libraries were quantified with a Qubit 3.0 fluorometer, sized on a Bioanalyzer 2100, and re-quantified with the KAPA Library Quantification kit. Each immunoSEQ 96-well plate was sequenced on its own single-read 150-cycle Illumina NextSeq 550 flow cell. Processing in the source paper ran as follows. The immunoSEQ output contained only junctional sequences without quality scores, so filtering could not match that applied to full-length reads. To assign V/J genes and CDR3, sequences were annotated against IMGT germline references using PyIR, a Python wrapper for IgBLAST v1.9. Reads with weak V/J assignments (E-value above 1e-6), missing CDR3, stop codons, out-of-frame junctions, or ambiguous translated residues were removed. V3J clonotypes were defined by identical inferred V gene, J gene, and CDR3 amino acid sequence. To compute the percentage overlap between repertoires, the number of shared unique clonotypes was divided by the size of the smaller repertoire. Richness of each repertoire was evaluated using RTK rarefaction, the Chao1 estimator, and Recon v2.1 estimates of unobserved clonotypes. OLGA was used to compute generation probabilities for all TCRbeta clonotypes that the gDNA method yielded from a handful of donors. TCRdb holds this immuneACCESS table with in-frame rearrangements only. Some clones are missing; in checked studies, unresolved V genes explain under half, and the rest has no known cause. Clonal size and the V and J genes are those of that table, whereas D and trimming came from the DNA. The sample profile shows approximately 980,000 clones; about 80% of them were found once. Together, the top ten hold 1.5% of the sample.

These data are taken from a study of shared clonotypes between healthy human individuals (dated by TCRdb to between 2020 and 2021). Concerning the study at large: The cohort included three men and two women between 18 and 49 years of age. For each donor, CD4 naive and CD4 memory were each run on three plates, CD8 naive on two plates, and CD8 memory on one plate. To estimate repertoire size and how much clonotype sharing occurs between individuals, the study deeply sequenced the blood TCR repertoires of five healthy adults. To increase sequencing depth and limit assay-specific biases, TCR repertoire library preparation and sequencing were carried out by different laboratories using diverse techniques. Each donor's leukapheresis produced roughly between roughly 0.85 and 10 billion PBMCs. Study-wide findings and limitations: Pairwise subsampling led to the expectation that sequencing depth would affect the degree of clonotype sharing among donors. The genetic and exposure-history diversity represented was limited by the small number of donors. When a few donors were compared, the shared fraction of clonotypes was around 5% for naive CD4, around 3.5% for naive CD8, 2.3% for memory CD4, and less than 0.5% for memory CD8. Sampling was limited to blood, and TCR repertoires in tissue likely differ from TCR repertoires in blood. Incomplete sequencing was indicated by rarefaction of sorted-subset datasets, despite the large sequencing depth. Estimated clonotype richness was generally larger for naive than for memory subsets. Higher generation probabilities were observed for clonotypes shared by all four sorted-subset donors than for non-shared clonotypes.

Donors were healthy HIV-negative adults with no recently reported acute infections or vaccinations. Every donor was a Caucasian adult residing in Nashville, Tennessee, USA. CD4+ T cells were enriched through magnetic negative selection, after which naive cells were positively selected on CD45RA and the remaining negative fraction served as the memory subset. After blood collection by leukapheresis, PBMCs were isolated using Ficoll-Histopaque density gradient centrifugation and then cryopreserved in the vapor phase of liquid nitrogen. Analytical flow cytometry was used to check the purity and quantity of each magnetically sorted T cell population. Genomic DNA was isolated from every sorted fraction and measured by UV absorbance on a Nanodrop 2000c.

Material for sequencing was memory CD4+ T cells sorted from blood. According to the study, the label for this sample's cell subset or site signals: CD45RA-negative fraction. The receptor was isolated from a man aged 18 to 29 in good health. The chain joins TRBV4-2 to TRBJ1-5; the D gene lacks a confident call. The CDR3 reads CASSQDEREYNQPQHF. The sequenced DNA: TGTGCCAGCAGCCAAGATGAAAGAGAATACAATCAGCCCCAGCATTTT.